Below, 27 T cell receptor beta chains from the same sample are listed, as sequenced in a study of human T cells and chemical hapten exposure. Documented time point: patch test 2, 6 weeks after DPC sensitization. Regarding treatment: therapeutic diphenylcyclopropenone sensitization with weekly scalp DPC. TCRdb redid the calling of the RACE reads with MiXCR, one entry per CDR3 protein. The table shows 85,000 or so distinct CDR3 sequences, with roughly 11% occurring only once. The material was whole blood, obtained in connection with sensitization to the hapten diphenylcyclopropenone (DPC). The receptor set was obtained from a man younger than 30 with alopecia areata. Some clones in this sample may be carry-over from other donors' samples.

The V gene is TRBV28, the J gene TRBJ2-7; 7 bases line up with TRBD1. The CDR3 has 12 amino acids. Germline V lookup: CDR1 MDHEN, CDR2 SYDVKM. The V segment lost 4 bases and the J segment 6 bases; nucleotides outside the gene matches: 3. In DNA, the CDR3 is TGTGCCAGCAGTTCCGGGACAGCCGAGCAGTACTTC. Translation: CASSSGTAEQYF.

This clonotype appeared many times. This chain uses TRBV4-3 with TRBJ1-1; D is uncertain. This CDR3 has 14 amino acids. Between the trimmed V and J ends, which lost 0 bases and 5 bases, there was a span of 10 bases. Germline CDR1 reads LGHNA; CDR2 reads YSLEER. The CDR3 DNA reads TGCGCCAGCAGCCAAGATCTGAGAGGGACTGAAGCTTTCTTT. The encoded protein is CASSQDLRGTEAFF.

There are a few counts of this clonotype. The V gene is TRBV29-1, the J gene TRBJ2-1; a weak D match, TRBD1 (6 bases). CDR1 and CDR2 from the germline V gene are SQVTM and ANQGSEA. Deletions cut 0 bases from V and 7 bases from J, with 22 bases between. The CDR3 length is 17 residues. The DNA of the CDR3 is TGCAGCGTTGAAGATCTCCACAGGGTAGAGTATAGAAATGAGCAGTTCTTC. It yields the protein CSVEDLHRVEYRNEQFF.

This clonotype showed up many times. This rearrangement joins TRBV21-1 to TRBJ1-1; TRBD1 is the table's D call, not checked against the DNA. TRBV21-1 is deemed a pseudogene. There are 15 residues in the CDR3. CDR3 in DNA: TGTGCCAGCAGCAAAGACAGGAAATCGAACACTGAAGCTTTCTTT. Its protein is CASSKDRKSNTEAFF.

This clonotype has ten or more counts. The chain links TRBV12-3 or TRBV12-4 to TRBJ1-2; D not certain. CDR3 length equals 12 residues. With 5 bases removed from V and 8 bases from J, the gap between germline ends came to 12 bases. The DNA for the CDR3 is TGTGCCAGCAGTCCCAGCGGCGGCGGCTACACCTTC. Encoded protein: CASSPSGGGYTF.

This clonotype was recorded at least ten times. This chain links TRBV11-2 with TRBJ2-1; the match to TRBD2 covers 8 bases. This CDR3 contains 16 residues. Looked up from germline, CDR1 is SGHAT and CDR2 is FQNNGV. J was trimmed by 0 bases and V by 5 bases; bases with no gene match: 6. CDR3: CASSRVAGSSYNEQFF. The CDR3 nucleotides are TGTGCCAGCAGCCGCGTAGCGGGAAGCTCCTACAATGAGCAGTTCTTC.

This clonotype was detected only a few times. The chain carries TRBV19 and TRBJ1-1; no firm D call. V was pared by 6 bases and J by 4 bases, with 12 bases between. The CDR3 contains 13 residues. Germline lookup yields CDR1 LNHDA and CDR2 SQIVND (reference sequence). This chain's CDR3 is CASSPFGRTEAFF. CDR3 DNA sequence: TGTGCCAGTAGCCCCTTCGGACGCACTGAAGCTTTCTTT.

At least ten counts were recorded for this clonotype. The rearrangement links TRBV4-1 to TRBJ2-7; D perhaps matches TRBD1 (5 bases). V was pared by 5 bases and J by 1 base, with 9 bases between. The CDR3 extends over 13 amino acids. The germline CDR1 and CDR2 sequences are MGHRA and YSYEKL. The CDR3 coding sequence is TGCGCCAGCAGCTCAGACAGATCCTACGAGCAGTACTTC. As protein: CASSSDRSYEQYF.

This clonotype turned up a few times. This rearrangement joins TRBV6-2 or TRBV6-3 to TRBJ2-5; D gene unclear. The CDR3 runs to 17 residues. Trimming removed 5 bases from V and 0 bases from J, with 19 bases in between. From germline, CDR1 is MNHEY and CDR2 SVGEGT. CDR3 residues: CASSENWSITYQETQYF. Written as DNA, the CDR3 is TGTGCCAGCAGTGAAAACTGGTCTATTACGTACCAAGAGACCCAGTACTTC.

This clonotype was seen many times. The chain employs TRBV20-1 and TRBJ2-3; D may be TRBD2 (6 bases). The V gene's germline CDR1 is DFQATT and CDR2 SNEGSKA (reference sequence). This CDR3 is built from 12 residues. V shed 3 bases and J shed 3 bases, with 7 bases lying between them. The CDR3 loop reads CSASGGTDTQYF. CDR3 coding DNA: TGCAGTGCTAGCGGGGGTACAGATACGCAGTATTTT.

The chain links TRBV7-8 to TRBJ2-1; possible D gene TRBD1, 6 bases. The CDR3 loop spans 16 amino acids. Germline values: CDR1 SGHVS, CDR2 FQNEAQ. The germline V and J ends were trimmed by 2 bases and 3 bases, with 14 bases remaining between them. The DNA for the CDR3 is TGTGCCAGCAGCTTATTACCGGACAGTGACTACAATGAGCAGTTCTTC. Translation: CASSLLPDSDYNEQFF.

This clonotype was picked up many times. The chain is built from TRBV6-5 and TRBJ1-6; possibly TRBD1 for D (5 bases). There are 14 residues in the CDR3. V lost 4 bases and J lost 10, with 14 bases in between. Germline CDR1 and CDR2: MNHEY and SVGAGI. The CDR3 DNA reads as TGTGCCAGCAGTTTCCTCCCAGGGAACTCACCCCTCCACTTT. This translates into CASSFLPGNSPLHF.

The rearrangement uses TRBV9 and TRBJ2-2, with D uncertain. V gave up 1 base and J gave up 3 bases, with 7 bases separating them. CDR1 SGDLS and CDR2 YYNGEE come from the germline V gene. This CDR3 region has 14 residues. Written as DNA, the CDR3 is TGTGCCAGCAGCGTATGGCCCGACACCGGGGAGCTGTTTTTT. It encodes CASSVWPDTGELFF.

This chain links TRBV19 with TRBJ2-2; TRBD1 matches 9 bases. This CDR3 is built from 15 residues. Losses at the gene ends were 5 bases for V and 7 bases for J; bases not matched to a gene: 8. CDR1 is LNHDA, CDR2 SQIVND, per germline (reference sequence). In nucleotides, the CDR3 is TGTGCCAGTAGTTACTGGGACAGGGATGGCGGGGAGCTGTTTTTT. Amino acids: CASSYWDRDGGELFF.

The V call is TRBV11-2, the J call TRBJ2-1, with D perhaps matching TRBD1 (7 bases). Germline V gene lookup returns CDR1 SGHAT and CDR2 FQNNGV. V was pared by 6 bases and J by 15 bases, with 18 bases between. The CDR3 is made up of 12 amino acids. This chain's CDR3 is CASRAGGGRLFF. CDR3 bases: TGTGCCAGCAGGGCCGGAGGGGGCAGGTTGTTCTTC.

This clonotype was seen at least ten times. The gene calls are TRBV7-6 and TRBJ1-2; D gene unclear. Germline CDR1 and CDR2: SGHVS and FNYEAQ. This CDR3 comprises 13 residues. Trimming shortened V by 5 bases and J by 2 bases, and 9 bases separated the two germline ends. This chain's CDR3 is CASSLDGNYGYTF. In nucleotides, the CDR3 is TGTGCCAGCAGCCTTGACGGAAACTATGGCTACACCTTC.

This clonotype was observed many times. V is TRBV7-9 and J is TRBJ2-7, with TRBD1 matching 7 bases. The CDR3 consists of 14 residues. Germline trimming cut 4 bases from V and 5 bases from J; bases unmatched to any gene: 8. CDR1 and CDR2 from the germline V gene are SEHNR and FQNEAQ (reference sequence). DNA of the CDR3: TGTGCCAGCAGCTCGATGGACAGGTACGACGAGCAGTACTTC. Protein product: CASSSMDRYDEQYF.

This clonotype has just a few counts. The rearrangement links TRBV11-2 to TRBJ1-1; D might be TRBD1 (6 bases). Germline CDR1 SGHAT, CDR2 FQNNGV. V was cut by 4 bases and J by 4 bases, with 13 bases left in between. The CDR3 extends over 14 amino acids. Here the CDR3 reads CASSYRVPGTEAFF. Here the CDR3 DNA reads TGTGCCAGCAGCTACAGGGTACCGGGCACTGAAGCTTTCTTT.

CDR3 DNA: TGTGCCAGCTCAGACAGCTTCTCTGGAAACACCATATATTTT. Residues: CASSDSFSGNTIYF. V usage is TRBV18 and J usage is TRBJ1-3, with D possibly being TRBD1 (5 bases). Germline CDR1 and CDR2: KGHSH and LQKENI. V lost 5 bases and J 0 bases, leaving 8 bases between the germline ends. The CDR3 is 14 residues long.

This chain uses TRBV7-9 with TRBJ1-1; the D is unclear. The germline V and J ends were trimmed by 4 bases and 6 bases, with 15 bases remaining between them. Germline V gene data show CDR1 as SEHNR and CDR2 as FQNEAQ (reference sequence). The CDR3 spans 14 residues. In DNA, the CDR3 is TGTGCCAGCAGCTCATGGACGGCGGGAGCTGAAGCTTTCTTT. Translated: CASSSWTAGAEAFF.

Only a few counts were recorded for this clonotype. The J gene is TRBJ2-6, the V gene TRBV12-3 or TRBV12-4; D is possibly TRBD1 or TRBD2 (5 bases each). V was pared by 8 bases and J by 0 bases, with 17 bases between. The CDR3 runs to 17 residues. DNA for the CDR3: TGTGCCAGCGGTCACCGGGGCCTTCTCTCTGGGGCCAACGTCCTGACTTTC. This translates into CASGHRGLLSGANVLTF.

Regarding this clonotype: One end of the junction varies from germline; a read error may be responsible. This chain joins TRBV11-3 and TRBJ2-7, with D maybe TRBD2 (6 bases). CDR1 and CDR2 (germline): SGHNT, YENEEA. There are 14 residues in the CDR3. CDR3 loop: CANSLGGYRNEQYF. The CDR3 region has the DNA TGTGCCAACAGCTTAGGAGGGTATCGCAACGAGCAGTACTTC.

The table lists this clonotype with a count of one. The chain couples TRBV28 to TRBJ1-6, with D possibly matching TRBD1 (6 bases). CDR1 MDHEN and CDR2 SYDVKM come from the germline V gene. Trimming removed 8 bases at V and 5 bases at J, with 13 bases between. The CDR3 extends over 14 amino acids. The CDR3 bases are TGTGCCAGCGACAGGACCGACCATAATTCACCCCTCCACTTT. This gives the protein CASDRTDHNSPLHF.

This clonotype was detected many times. V gene TRBV18 combines with J gene TRBJ2-2; unclear D gene. The germline CDR1 and CDR2 sequences are KGHSH and LQKENI. With 6 bases removed from V and 0 bases from J, the gap between germline ends came to 8 bases. The CDR3 runs 14 residues. The CDR3 region is CASSALTNTGELFF. The DNA for the CDR3 is TGTGCCAGCTCGGCTCTTACGAACACCGGGGAGCTGTTTTTT. Full variable domain (remainder filled in from reference TRBV18 and TRBJ2-2): NAGVMQNPRHLVRRRGQEARLRCSPMKGHSHVYWYRQLPEEGLKFMVYLQKENIIDESGMPKERFSAEFPKEGPSILRIQQVVRGDSAAYFCASSALTNTGELFFGEGSRLTVL.

The chain joins TRBV3-1 to TRBJ2-5; D remains ambiguous. Per the germline V gene, CDR1 is LGHDT and CDR2 is YNNKEL (reference sequence). V gave up 4 bases and J gave up 1 base, with 19 bases separating them. The CDR3 totals 17 residues. CDR3 sequence: CASSLPRLPFLQETQYF. CDR3 coding DNA: TGTGCCAGCAGCCTCCCCCGGCTTCCGTTCCTCCAAGAGACCCAGTACTTC.

A remark on this clonotype: A much larger clone sits a single nucleotide away, making a read error possible. This sequence joins TRBV27 and TRBJ1-5; D is possibly TRBD1 (5 bases). This CDR3 region has 14 residues. The germline V and J ends were trimmed by 5 bases and 3 bases, with 11 bases remaining between them. CDR1 and CDR2 from the germline V gene are MNHEY and SMNVEV (reference sequence). CDR3 bases: TGTGCCAGCAGTCCCCTCAGGGACAATCAGCCCCAGCATTTT. Translating gives CASSPLRDNQPQHF.

In this sample, this clonotype turned up many times. This chain links TRBV6-1 with TRBJ2-4; either TRBD1 or TRBD2 may supply D (5 bases each). Germline V gene sequence: CDR1 MNHNS, CDR2 SASEGT. The CDR3 loop spans 17 amino acids. The ends were cut back, 8 bases at V and 0 bases at J, with 20 bases in the middle. This CDR3 reads CASPALSEGIAKNIQYF. CDR3 nucleotides: TGTGCCAGCCCAGCTTTGTCAGAGGGGATAGCCAAAAACATTCAGTACTTC.